This TCR beta chain was documented in a study of T cells after yellow fever vaccination. Generation of TCR cDNA used 5'RACE template switching (which added a universal primer site and UMIs). MiXCR was run by TCRdb on the 5' RACE reads, yielding one entry per CDR3 protein. The table has about 160,000 distinct CDR3 sequences, around 7.3% seen once. The origin of this receptor is a man aged 18 to 35 who received the YFV17D yellow fever vaccine. Sample: CD4+ T cells sorted from PBMCs, taken about 5 days after the first yellow fever vaccination.

The CDR3 sequence: CASSPVSVGEQFF. CDR3 in DNA: TGTGCCAGCAGCCCAGTTTCTGTTGGGGAGCAGTTCTTC. The chain couples TRBV7-7 to TRBJ2-1; D is ambiguous. V was pared by 5 bases and J by 10 bases, with 15 bases between. Germline values: CDR1 SSHAT, CDR2 FNYEAQ (reference sequence). The CDR3 length is 13 residues. Full variable domain (missing parts from reference TRBV7-7 and TRBJ2-1): GAGVSQSPRYKVTKRGQDVTLRCDPISSHATLYWYQQALGQGPEFLTYFNYEAQPDKSGLPSDRFSAERPEGSISTLTIQRTEQRDSAMYRCASSPVSVGEQFFGPGTRLTVL.